This is a list of T cell receptor beta chains from one sample in a study of T cell changes during pregnancy in multiple sclerosis. The table came from immunoSEQ multiplex PCR; TCRdb's copy has only in-frame clones and leaves some out. The table lists more than 55,000 clones, about 91% of them singletons. The starting material was peripheral blood, obtained after pregnancy. These receptors were collected from a female donor in good health, enrolled as a control in a pregnancy study. Each CDR3 is given with its conserved first and last residue. The order of the fields is D gene, J gene, clone size, V gene, CDR3 protein, CDR3 DNA. The D gene is left open where the match is weak. Part of the rows lack a size; the others show once, few, many or a class for expanded clones.

TRBD1 TRBJ2-5 - TRBV5-1 CASSFWGQVETQYF TGCGCCAGCAGCTTCTGGGGACAGGTGGAGACCCAGTACTTC
TRBD2 TRBJ2-5 - TRBV5-1 CASSFFSGGAEETQYF TGCGCCAGCAGCTTCTTTAGCGGGGGGGCCGAAGAGACCCAGTACTTC
TRBD2 TRBJ2-1 - TRBV25-1 CASSDTSGGTYNEQFF TGTGCCAGCAGTGACACAAGCGGGGGCACCTACAATGAGCAGTTCTTC
- TRBJ2-7 - TRBV5-1 CASSWNRDTSSYEQYF TGCGCCAGCAGCTGGAACCGGGACACCTCCTCCTACGAGCAGTACTTC
TRBD1 TRBJ1-6 few TRBV4-2 CASSQDRAGGYNSPLHF TGTGCCAGCAGCCAAGATAGGGCAGGGGGCTATAATTCACCCCTCCACTTT
TRBD2 TRBJ2-1 - TRBV28 CASRLPGLAVYNEQFF TGTGCCAGCAGACTTCCGGGACTAGCGGTTTACAATGAGCAGTTCTTC
- TRBJ1-6 - TRBV5-8 CASSPREGTYNSPLHF TGTGCCAGCAGCCCCCGGGAGGGAACCTATAATTCACCCCTCCACTTT
TRBD1 TRBJ1-5 - TRBV29-1 CSVSAGTGGGQPQHF TGCAGCGTTTCAGCCGGGACAGGGGGAGGTCAGCCCCAGCATTTT
TRBD1 TRBJ2-7 - TRBV28 CASSSSLPGQGMIYEQYF TGTGCCAGCAGTAGCTCACTTCCGGGACAGGGGATGATCTACGAGCAGTACTTC
- TRBJ2-3 - TRBV11-3 CASSFGLLTLTDTQYF TGTGCCAGCAGCTTTGGCCTCTTAACCCTCACAGATACGCAGTATTTT
- TRBJ2-2 - TRBV25-1 CASSVLAGADTGELFF TGTGCCAGCAGTGTACTGGCGGGGGCCGACACCGGGGAGCTGTTTTTT
- TRBJ2-1 - TRBV2 CASRYSGDNEQFF TGTGCCAGCAGGTATTCGGGAGACAATGAGCAGTTCTTC
TRBD1 TRBJ2-7 - TRBV9 CASSATGTAYEQYF TGTGCCAGCAGCGCTACCGGGACAGCTTACGAGCAGTACTTC
- TRBJ2-1 - TRBV7-3 CASSLGLATYNEQFF TGTGCCAGCAGCTTAGGTCTAGCGACCTACAATGAGCAGTTCTTC
TRBD1 TRBJ1-1 - TRBV11-3 CASSSKGTGGTEAFF TGTGCCAGCAGCTCTAAGGGGACAGGGGGGACTGAAGCTTTCTTT
- TRBJ2-3 - TRBV6-1 CAAARGQGTDTQYF TGTGCCGCAGCCCGGGGTCAGGGGACAGATACGCAGTATTTT
TRBD1 TRBJ2-7 - TRBV10-2 CASSESGQTYEQYF TGCGCCAGCAGTGAGTCGGGACAGACCTACGAGCAGTACTTC
TRBD2 TRBJ2-5 - TRBV10-2 CASSESWASGKVGRETQYF TGCGCCAGCAGTGAGTCGTGGGCTAGCGGGAAGGTGGGTCGAGAGACCCAGTACTTC
- TRBJ1-1 - TRBV10-3 CAIRITGDYTEAFF TGTGCCATCAGGATCACAGGCGATTACACTGAAGCTTTCTTT
- TRBJ2-5 - TRBV9 CASSVGRSREETQYF TGTGCCAGCAGCGTAGGTAGATCGAGGGAAGAGACCCAGTACTTC
TRBD1 TRBJ2-7 - TRBV6-1 CASRGTGGSYEQYF TGTGCCAGCAGGGGGACAGGGGGGAGCTACGAGCAGTACTTC
- TRBJ1-3 - TRBV9 CASSVTGTLTTIYF TGTGCCAGCAGCGTGACAGGAACCTTAACGACGATATATTTT
- TRBJ2-1 - TRBV5-3 CARSLQGTYNEQFF TGTGCCAGAAGCTTGCAGGGCACCTACAATGAGCAGTTCTTC
- TRBJ1-2 once TRBV6-1 CASTRDWVDYGYTF TGTGCCAGCACCAGGGACTGGGTTGACTATGGCTACACCTTC
TRBD2 TRBJ2-1 few TRBV5-1 CASSPEVSGRLEEQFF TGCGCCAGCAGCCCGGAGGTTAGCGGGAGATTAGAGGAGCAGTTCTTC
- TRBJ2-1 - TRBV6-1 CATYRQGSSSGEQFF TGTGCCACCTATAGGCAGGGGAGTTCATCAGGGGAGCAGTTCTTC
TRBD1 TRBJ1-2 once TRBV6-5 CASSYAGGGYGYTF TGTGCCAGCAGTTACGCAGGGGGCGGGTATGGCTACACCTTC